Listed here is a single TCR beta chain. The CDR3 has 14 amino acids. V lost 4 bases and J 6 bases, leaving 16 bases between the germline ends. Germline V lookup: CDR1 SGHAT, CDR2 FQNNGV. This sample is part of a study of blood T cell repertoires in COVID-19. Authors' processing steps: Amplification of reference gene primers provided the estimated nucleated cell counts. Sequencing used immunoSEQ multiplex PCR; TCRdb keeps in-frame clones, though not all of them. The V and J calls and clone size come from that table; D and trimming were worked out from the DNA. The repertoire includes some 150,000 clones, approximately 83% of them detected once, and roughly 1.4% sits in the top ten.

The chain is built from TRBV11-2 and TRBJ2-7; D perhaps matches TRBD1 (6 bases). The specimen was peripheral blood. The sequence was obtained from a human donor in a cohort sampled during active COVID-19. Here the CDR3 DNA reads TGTGCCAGCAGCTCCTCCCCACAGGGTCGCGAGCAGTACTTC. As protein: CASSSSPQGREQYF.